This T cell receptor (beta chain) is drawn from a study of post-analysis software for immune sequencing data. Findings and caveats of the study: Elevated frequency relative to controls characterized roughly five TRBV segments in patients, TRBV5-6, TRBV5-1 and TRBV20-1 among them. Co-batched samples clustered tightly together by F measure.

With respect to this clonotype: No antigen is known for it.

The TCR beta cDNA libraries carried unique molecular identifiers. From the PCR reads, TCRdb called clonotypes with MiXCR, one entry per CDR3 protein. The sample lists roughly 540,000 distinct CDR3 sequences; under 40% were seen once. This CDR3 region has 13 residues. Trimming removed 5 bases from V and 3 bases from J, with 10 bases in between. Germline V gene data show CDR1 as PRHDT and CDR2 as FYEKMQ (reference sequence). The clonotype originates from a girl aged 2-17 years with multiple sclerosis. The V call is TRBV13, the J call TRBJ1-1, with D unclear. What was sequenced was blood. The CDR3, as DNA: TGTGCCAGCAGCCCTCGGGAGTACACTGAAGCTTTCTTT. Protein: CASSPREYTEAFF.